Listed below are T cell receptor beta chains from one sample, sequenced in a study of graft-versus-host responses after intestinal transplantation. Clones were sequenced by immunoSEQ multiplex PCR, and TCRdb holds only the in-frame ones, with some missing. The table lists roughly 5,600 clones, around 76% of them singletons. The sequenced sample was ileum tissue, obtained approximately 220 days after intestinal transplant. The source is a human patient who received an intestinal transplant, so some T cells may come from the graft donor. CDR3s include the opening cysteine and the closing phenylalanine or tryptophan. Each record gives: J gene, V gene, D gene, clone size, CDR3 DNA, CDR3 protein. D genes are given only for firm matches. Clone size is shown for a subset of rows, as once, few, many or a class of expanded clone.

TRBJ2-5,TRBV11-3,.,once,TGTGCCAGCAGCCCCCGTGAGACCCAGTACTTC,CASSPRETQYF
TRBJ1-1,TRBV4-1,.,once,TGCGCCAGCAGCCAAGAAGTACTCAGGGGCCCCAGGAACACTGAAGCTTTCTTT,CASSQEVLRGPRNTEAFF
TRBJ1-2,TRBV18,TRBD1,few,TGTGCCAGCTCACCCGAGAGGACAGGGGGCACCTATGGCTACACCTTC,CASSPERTGGTYGYTF
TRBJ2-3,TRBV7-9,.,.,TGTGCCAGCAGCTTGGCTAACCTGGGCACAGATACGCAGTATTTT,CASSLANLGTDTQYF
TRBJ1-5,TRBV7-7,.,.,TGTGCCAGCAGCTTACGGGTCAATCAGCCCCAGCATTTT,CASSLRVNQPQHF
TRBJ1-1,TRBV6-4,.,.,TGTGCCAGCAGTGACGACGGTCGGCAGGGGATAAACACTGAAGCTTTCTTT,CASSDDGRQGINTEAFF
TRBJ1-1,TRBV5-1,.,.,TGCGCCAGCAGCTCCCGACAGGATGGGGTGAACACTGAAGCTTTCTTT,CASSSRQDGVNTEAFF
TRBJ2-3,TRBV21-1,.,.,TGTGCCAGCAGCAAAGACGGTCGGGCCGGGACAACGGGGACAGATACGCAGTATTTT,CASSKDGRAGTTGTDTQYF
TRBJ2-5,TRBV30,.,.,TGTGCCGGGATGAGGGGGACTGGGTTTACACAAGAGACCCAGTACTTC,CAGMRGTGFTQETQYF
TRBJ1-3,TRBV10-3,TRBD1,few,TGTGCCATCAGTCGGCCGGGACAGGCCTTGAACACCATATATTTT,CAISRPGQALNTIYF
TRBJ1-5,TRBV27,TRBD1,.,TGTGCCGGCAGTCCAGGACAGGGGAATCAGCCCCAGCATTTT,CAGSPGQGNQPQHF
TRBJ1-5,TRBV6-7,.,.,TGTGCCAGCAGTTGGAATGAATATTGCAATCAGCCCCAGCATTTT,CASSWNEYCNQPQHF
TRBJ2-2,TRBV7-2,TRBD1,.,TGTGCCAGCAGAGACAGGGCCTATACCGGGGAGCTGTTTTTT,CASRDRAYTGELFF
TRBJ2-1,TRBV7-9,.,.,TGTGCCAGCAGCCTACCTTCCAATGAGCAGTTCTTC,CASSLPSNEQFF
TRBJ2-5,TRBV7-6,TRBD2,.,TGTGCCAGCAGCTCCGCCACTAGCGGGGGGGCTGGCTACTTC,CASSSATSGGAGYF
TRBJ1-1,TRBV27,.,.,TGTGCCAGCAGGAAGGAGGTGAACACTGAAGCTTTCTTT,CASRKEVNTEAFF
TRBJ1-1,TRBV6-1,TRBD1,once,TGTGCCAGCAGTGAGGTAGACAGGGGCAATGAAGCTTTCTTT,CASSEVDRGNEAFF
TRBJ2-6,TRBV7-8,.,.,TGTGCCAGCAGCCCAGCTAGGGGCTCTGGGGCCAACGTCCTGACTTTC,CASSPARGSGANVLTF
TRBJ2-3,TRBV6-1,TRBD2,.,TGTGCCAGCAGTGAATTCTCGGGGGGGCCAGATACGCAGTATTTT,CASSEFSGGPDTQYF
TRBJ2-3,TRBV27,.,.,TGTGGTAGTCGGGGGCCCTCACGGGATACGCAGTATTTT,CGSRGPSRDTQYF
TRBJ2-2,TRBV5-1,TRBD2,.,TGCGCCAGCAGCTCGATTCTCCCGACTAGCGGGGGGCGTGGGGATACCGGGGAGCTGTTTTTT,CASSSILPTSGGRGDTGELFF
TRBJ1-2,TRBV7-2,.,once,TGTGCCAGCAGGCCTACAGGGAGAGGCTACACCTTC,CASRPTGRGYTF
TRBJ1-6,TRBV28,.,.,TGTGCCAGCAGTTTACGTAGTTTCAATTCACCCCTCCACTTT,CASSLRSFNSPLHF